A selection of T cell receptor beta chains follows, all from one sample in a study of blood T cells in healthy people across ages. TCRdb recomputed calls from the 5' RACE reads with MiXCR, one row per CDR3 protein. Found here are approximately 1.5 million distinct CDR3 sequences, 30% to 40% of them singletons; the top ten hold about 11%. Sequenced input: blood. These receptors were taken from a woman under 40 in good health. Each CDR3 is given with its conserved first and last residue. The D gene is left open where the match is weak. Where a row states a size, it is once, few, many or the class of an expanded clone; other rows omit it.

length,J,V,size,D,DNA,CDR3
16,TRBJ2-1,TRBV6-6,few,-,TGTGCCAGCAGTTACGGGGGGGGCAGCTCCTACAATGAGCAGTTCTTC,CASSYGGGSSYNEQFF
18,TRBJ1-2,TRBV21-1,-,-,TGTGCCAGCAGCACGGCCGGGACCCCTAGAGAGAATAACTATGGCTACACCTTC,CASSTAGTPRENNYGYTF
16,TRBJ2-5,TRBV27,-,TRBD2,TGTGCCAGCAGGACGATTAGCGGGGGGGGACAAGAGACCCAGTACTTC,CASRTISGGGQETQYF
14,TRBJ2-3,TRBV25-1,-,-,TGTGCCACCACAGGGAGGGGGCCTTCGGATACGCAGTATTTT,CATTGRGPSDTQYF
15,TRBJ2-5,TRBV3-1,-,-,TGTGCCAGCAGCCATCCTGGGGGTACTAAAGAGACCCAGTACTTC,CASSHPGGTKETQYF
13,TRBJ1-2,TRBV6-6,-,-,TGTGCCAGCAGTTACACACAGGGCGATGGCTACACTTTC,CASSYTQGDGYTF
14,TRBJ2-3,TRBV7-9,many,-,TGTGCCAGCAGCCCTGGACATTCCACAGATACGCAGTATTTT,CASSPGHSTDTQYF
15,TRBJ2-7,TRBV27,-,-,TGTGCCAGCAGTCCACCCAAGAACTTAGCCTACGAGCAGTACTTC,CASSPPKNLAYEQYF
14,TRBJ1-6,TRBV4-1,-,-,TGCGCCAGCAGCCCTGGACAGCTTAATTCACCCCTCCACTTT,CASSPGQLNSPLHF
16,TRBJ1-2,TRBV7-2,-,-,TGTGCCAGCAGCCCGGGCCCTGGACGGGAGTCCTATGGCTACACCTTC,CASSPGPGRESYGYTF
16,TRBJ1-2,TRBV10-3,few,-,TGTGCCATCAGTGAATTAGGGGGTTCGACTAACTATGGCTACACCTTC,CAISELGGSTNYGYTF
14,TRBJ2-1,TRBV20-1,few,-,TGCAGTGCTAGTCAGGGTCGGGTCTACAATGAGCAGTTCTTC,CSASQGRVYNEQFF
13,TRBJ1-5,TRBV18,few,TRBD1,TGTGCCAGCTCGGTCGACAGGGCATCGCCCCAGCATTTT,CASSVDRASPQHF
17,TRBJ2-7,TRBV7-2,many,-,TGTGCCAGCAGCGCGACTTCTCTTGCGTTGAGCTCCTACGAGCAGTACTTC,CASSATSLALSSYEQYF